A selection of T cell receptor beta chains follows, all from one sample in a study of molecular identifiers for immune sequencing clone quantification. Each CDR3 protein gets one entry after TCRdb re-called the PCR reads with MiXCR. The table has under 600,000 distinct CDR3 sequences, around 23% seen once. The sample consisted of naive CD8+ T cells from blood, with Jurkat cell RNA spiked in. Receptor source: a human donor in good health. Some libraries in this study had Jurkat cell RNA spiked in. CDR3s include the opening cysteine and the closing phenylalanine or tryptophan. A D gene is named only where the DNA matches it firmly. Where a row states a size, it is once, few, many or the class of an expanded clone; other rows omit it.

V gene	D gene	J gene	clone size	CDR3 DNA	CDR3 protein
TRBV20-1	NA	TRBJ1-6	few	TGCAGTGCTAGAGTTCCAGGGTTTAAGGCCCTCCACTTT	CSARVPGFKALHF
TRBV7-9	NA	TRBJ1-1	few	TGTGCCAGCAGCTTATTGAGGGGGGCGGTGGAAGCTTTCTTT	CASSLLRGAVEAFF
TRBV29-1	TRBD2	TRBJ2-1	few	TGCAGCGTTGACGGGACTAGCGGGAGGTGGGGTGAGCAGTTCTTC	CSVDGTSGRWGEQFF
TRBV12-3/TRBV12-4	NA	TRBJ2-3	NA	TGTGCCAGCAGTACTACACCTAGGGGGGGGGCAGATACGCAGTATTTT	CASSTTPRGGADTQYF
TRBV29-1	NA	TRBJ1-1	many	TGCAGCGTTGAGGAAACGTCGGTGGGGTTT	CSVEETSVGF
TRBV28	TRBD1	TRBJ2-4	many	TGTGCCAGCAGTTTAGCTAGGACAGGGGACGTTCAGTACTTC	CASSLARTGDVQYF
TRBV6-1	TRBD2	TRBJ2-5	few	TGTGCCAGCAGTGAAGGATCTAGCGGGATCGAGACCCAGTACTTC	CASSEGSSGIETQYF
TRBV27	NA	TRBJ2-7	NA	TGTGCCAGCAGTTTACAGGGCGGGGTCCCCTCCTACGAGCAGTACTTC	CASSLQGGVPSYEQYF
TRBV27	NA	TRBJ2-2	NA	TGTGCCTGCAGTCAAATCGACAAGGGCTACACCGGGGAGCTGTTTTTT	CACSQIDKGYTGELFF
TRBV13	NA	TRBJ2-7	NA	TGTGCCAGCAGCTATGGGATAACGTTGGGCTACGAGCAGTACTTC	CASSYGITLGYEQYF
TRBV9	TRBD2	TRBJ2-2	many	TGTGCCAGCTCTAAATGGGCGAGCGGGAGTAGGAACACCGGGGAGCTGTTTTTT	CASSKWASGSRNTGELFF
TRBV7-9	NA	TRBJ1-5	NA	TGTACTAGCAGCTTAGCTAGCAATCAGCCCCAGCATTTT	CTSSLASNQPQHF
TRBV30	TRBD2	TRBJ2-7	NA	TGTGCCTGGAGTGGACCGACTAGCCCCTACGAGCAGTACTTC	CAWSGPTSPYEQYF
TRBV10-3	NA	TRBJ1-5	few	TGTGCCATCAGAAACGAACAGGGTCCGGGTCAGCCCCAGCATTTT	CAIRNEQGPGQPQHF
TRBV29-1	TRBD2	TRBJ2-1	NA	TGCAGCGTTGAACGGGAGGGAAGGGGACCAGCGGGACGCAATGAGCAGTTCTTC	CSVEREGRGPAGRNEQFF
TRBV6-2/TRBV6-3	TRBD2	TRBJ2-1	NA	TGTGCCAGCAGTTCCTCCCGGACTAGCGGGACCAATGAGCAGTTCTTC	CASSSSRTSGTNEQFF
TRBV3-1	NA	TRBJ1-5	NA	TGTGCCAGCAGCCAAGGGGAGTATAGCAATCAGCCCCAGCATTTT	CASSQGEYSNQPQHF